The TCR beta chain described here comes from a study of T cell repertoires in cytomegalovirus infection. Study-wide background: Through public TCR beta signatures, both CMV infection and matching HLA type were indicated. Study conclusions and caveats: Identification of carriers of CMV plus the relevant HLA was performed using cumulative public TCR beta family frequency. Clonotypes of TCR beta that were HLA-C-restricted and CMV-specific dominated the ex vivo response.

This clonotype has only a few counts. What it binds is not known. V was pared by 1 base and J by 7 bases, with 11 bases between. The CDR3 is 14 amino acids. Germline V lookup: CDR1 SNHLY, CDR2 FYNNEI. Each CDR3 protein is one row after TCRdb ran MiXCR on the reads. The table lists about 190,000 distinct CDR3 sequences, 28% of them singletons, with approximately 31% in the top ten. The sequence was obtained from a human donor in good health (CMV status not recorded). Some clones in this sample may be carry-over from other donors' samples. This chain joins TRBV2 and TRBJ1-5; the D gene is possibly TRBD1 (6 bases). The sample consisted of PBMCs. CDR3 sequence reads: CASSEGLDRQPQHF. The CDR3 DNA follows: TGTGCCAGCAGTGAAGGGCTCGACAGGCAGCCCCAGCATTTT.